The 9 T cell receptor beta chains below all came from one sample that was sequenced in a study of CD8+CD57+ T cells in acquired aplastic anemia (dated 2018 in TCRdb). Patients chosen for sequencing had shown expansion of CD8+CD57+ cells by flow cytometry. This sample was sequenced with an Illumina HiSeq 2000. Genomic DNA served as template for TCR beta VDJ combination and CDR3 sequence profiling. TCRdb itself trimmed the public reads at Q25 with fastp, ran MiXCR and retained productive beta chains. Every CDR3 protein is listed once, alongside the most common genes and DNA of its rows. Across this sample there are under 350,000 distinct CDR3 sequences, with around three fifths seen only once. The ten largest clones take up approximately 1.2% of the sample. Sequencing used sorted CD4+, CD8+, or CD8+CD57+ T cells (not recorded which) from PBMCs. These receptors came from a human donor with aplastic anemia.

The chain is built from TRBV7-2 and TRBJ1-6; possible D gene TRBD1, 5 bases. There are 15 residues in the CDR3. V gave up 5 bases and J gave up 7 bases, with 15 bases separating them. Germline V gene sequence: CDR1 SGHTA, CDR2 FQGNSA. CDR3 in DNA: TGTGCCAGCAGCCAGACCTGGGACCGAAATTCACCCCTCCACTTT. Protein: CASSQTWDRNSPLHF.

The V gene is TRBV19, the J gene TRBJ1-6; maybe TRBD1 (5 bases). Germline V gene data show CDR1 as LNHDA and CDR2 as SQIVND (reference sequence). The V gene lost 0 bases and the J gene lost 4 bases, with 7 bases spanning the gap. This CDR3 spans 15 amino acids. CDR3: CASSIDGGYNSPLHF. The CDR3 DNA reads as TGTGCCAGTAGTATAGACGGGGGGTATAATTCACCCCTCCACTTT.

The sample holds a few counts of this clonotype. The rearrangement links TRBV29-1 to TRBJ2-2; D possibly matches TRBD1 or TRBD2 (5 bases each). From germline, CDR1 is SQVTM and CDR2 ANQGSEA. The CDR3 length is 13 residues. Trimming left V 4 bases short and J 7 bases short, with 13 bases between. The CDR3 nucleotides read TGCAGCGTTGGGGGCAAAGCGGTCGGGGAGCTGTTTTTT. Its translation is CSVGGKAVGELFF.

For this clonotype: A much bigger clone sits one base away, suggesting this may be a read error. The chain joins TRBV6-5 to TRBJ1-1; D ambiguous. CDR1 is MNHEY and CDR2 is SVGAGI in the germline V gene. This CDR3 is 17 amino acids long. With 2 bases removed from V and 6 bases from J, the gap between germline ends came to 22 bases. The CDR3 spells CASSYPNPAAGASEAFF. In DNA, the CDR3 is TGTGCCAGCAGTTACCCTAACCCAGCCGCGGGAGCCTCTGAAGCTTTCTTT.

V is TRBV7-9 and J is TRBJ2-7; 7 bases agree with TRBD1. CDR1 is SEHNR, CDR2 FQNEAQ, per germline (reference sequence). The V segment lost 3 bases and the J segment 2 bases; nucleotides outside the gene matches: 10. This CDR3 has 16 amino acids. The CDR3 loop is CASSFGVGGLAYEQYF. The CDR3 region has the DNA TGTGCCAGCAGCTTCGGCGTAGGGGGCTTGGCCTACGAGCAGTACTTC.

The chain has TRBV24-1 and TRBJ2-1, with 10 nucleotides matching TRBD1. The CDR3 extends over 14 amino acids. Germline V gene lookup returns CDR1 KGHDR and CDR2 SFDVKD. The DNA for the CDR3 is TGTGCTACCGATCCGGGACAGGGGTACAATGAGCAGTTCTTC. Protein: CATDPGQGYNEQFF.

This chain uses TRBV25-1 with TRBJ1-6; D is possibly TRBD1 (6 bases). The V gene's germline CDR1 is MGHDK and CDR2 SYGVNS. V shed 5 bases and J shed 5 bases, with 19 bases lying between them. There are 17 residues in the CDR3. In DNA form, the CDR3 reads TGTGCCAGCAGTTCGGGGGATTGGGACACAGATAATTCACCCCTCCACTTT. This translates into CASSSGDWDTDNSPLHF.

The sample holds a few counts of this clonotype. The chain recombines TRBV7-8 with TRBJ2-7, with 7 bases identical to TRBD2. The J segment lost 6 bases and the V segment lost 5 bases, leaving 4 bases of the junction unmatched. The length of the CDR3 is 12 residues. Germline assignment: CDR1 SGHVS and CDR2 FQNEAQ. The CDR3 DNA reads TGTGCCAGCAGCCCGGGGGGTGTCGAGCAGTACTTC. Encoded protein: CASSPGGVEQYF.

The J gene is TRBJ2-1, the V gene TRBV6-2 or TRBV6-3; 9 nucleotides align to TRBD1. V shed 4 bases, J shed 4 bases, and the junction held 8 bases outside the gene matches. This CDR3 spans 16 amino acids. The germline gives CDR1 MNHEY, CDR2 SVGEGT. The DNA for the CDR3 is TGTGCCAGCAGTTTTAGGACAGGGGCTTTTTACAATGAGCAGTTCTTC. This gives the protein CASSFRTGAFYNEQFF.